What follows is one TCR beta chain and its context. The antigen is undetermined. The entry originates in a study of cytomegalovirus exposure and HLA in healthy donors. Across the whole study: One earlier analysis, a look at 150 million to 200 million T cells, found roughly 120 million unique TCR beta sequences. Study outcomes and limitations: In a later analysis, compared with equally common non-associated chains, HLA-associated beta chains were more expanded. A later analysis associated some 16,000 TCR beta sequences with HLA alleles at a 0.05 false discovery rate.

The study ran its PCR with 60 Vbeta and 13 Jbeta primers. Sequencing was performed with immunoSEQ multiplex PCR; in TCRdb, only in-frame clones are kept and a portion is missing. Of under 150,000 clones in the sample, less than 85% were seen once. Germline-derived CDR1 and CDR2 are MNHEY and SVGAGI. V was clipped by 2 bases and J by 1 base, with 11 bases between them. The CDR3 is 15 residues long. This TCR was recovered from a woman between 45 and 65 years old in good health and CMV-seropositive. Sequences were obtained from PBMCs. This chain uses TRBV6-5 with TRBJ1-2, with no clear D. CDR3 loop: CASSYTLGVNYGYTF. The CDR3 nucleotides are TGTGCCAGCAGTTACACCCTCGGTGTTAACTATGGCTACACCTTC.